Shown below are 14 T cell receptor beta chains from a single sample sequenced in a study of blood T cells in healthy people across ages. A sample-barcoded 5' primer and a J-beta primer mix were used in a second PCR of about 7 to 12 cycles. Using its own MiXCR run on the 5' RACE reads, TCRdb lists one record per CDR3 protein. The sample has hundreds of thousands of distinct CDR3 sequences; around 34% are singletons. Sequences were obtained from blood. These receptors were collected from a man between 18 and 35 years old in good health.

V and J are TRBV25-1 and TRBJ1-2; the match to TRBD1 covers 8 bases. This CDR3 is built from 13 residues. The junction had 3 bases not matched to a gene; V was cut back by 2 bases and J by 7 bases. Germline V lookup: CDR1 MGHDK, CDR2 SYGVNS. CDR3 in DNA: TGTGCCAGCAGTGAACGGGACAGGAGTGGCTACACCTTC. Translating gives CASSERDRSGYTF.

This clonotype was seen more than once but under ten times. No DNA is shown, since the ends of the CDR3 on it are uncertain; the CDR3 is the one TCRdb lists. The chain links TRBV2 to TRBJ2-4. The length of the CDR3 is 12 amino acids, counting both ends. Germline V lookup: CDR1 SNHLY, CDR2 FYNNEI. CDR3 amino acids: CASILAEETQYF.

The genes are TRBV7-9 and TRBJ2-1, with D perhaps TRBD1 (6 bases). Germline loops: CDR1 SEHNR, CDR2 FQNEAQ (reference sequence). The CDR3 consists of 15 residues. Trimming shortened V by 5 bases and J by 3 bases, and 14 bases separated the two germline ends. In nucleotides, the CDR3 is TGTGCCAGCAGCCAGACAGGCCTCGTCTACAATGAGCAGTTCTTC. As protein: CASSQTGLVYNEQFF.

With respect to this clonotype: Lacking the conserved final phenylalanine or tryptophan, this CDR3 likely reflects a read error. V usage is TRBV2 and J usage is TRBJ1-4; TRBD1 might be the D (5 bases). Germline-derived CDR1 and CDR2 are SNHLY and FYNNEI. V lost 6 bases and J 4 bases, leaving 9 bases between the germline ends. The CDR3 contains 13 residues. CDR3 DNA sequence: TGTGCCAGCAGACTGGGGGTTAATGAAAAACTGTTTTCT. Its protein is CASRLGVNEKLFS.

Turning to this clonotype: One end of the junction fails to match germline, which may point to a read error. V is TRBV6-2 or TRBV6-3 and J is TRBJ2-7; 8 nucleotides align to TRBD1. The germline V gene has CDR1 MNHEY and CDR2 SVGEGT. CDR3 length: 13 residues. The CDR3 reads CVSNRQGYYEQYF. DNA of the CDR3: TGTGTCAGCAACCGACAGGGGTACTACGAGCAGTACTTC.

This clonotype was recorded a few times. This chain links TRBV7-2 with TRBJ2-1; TRBD2 might be the D (5 bases). The germline V gene encodes CDR1 SGHTA and CDR2 FQGNSA. CDR3 length: 16 amino acids. The ends were cut back, 0 bases at V and 7 bases at J, with 16 bases in the middle. This chain's CDR3 is CASSLAAGPIGNEQFF. Written as DNA, the CDR3 is TGTGCCAGCAGCTTAGCTGCGGGTCCCATCGGGAATGAGCAGTTCTTC.

V is TRBV12-3 or TRBV12-4 and J is TRBJ1-2; the D gene is possibly TRBD1 (6 bases). The CDR3 contains 15 residues. Trimming took off 6 bases at V and 7 bases at J, with 21 bases between the two ends. In nucleotides, the CDR3 is TGTGCCAGCAGGGCAGGGGAAGGACGAGCAGTTGGCTACACCTTC. Amino acid sequence: CASRAGEGRAVGYTF.

This clonotype occurred many times. V is TRBV29-1 and J is TRBJ2-7, with 7 bases fitting TRBD1. The junction had 7 bases not matched to a gene; V was cut back by 4 bases and J by 1 base. Germline V CDR1 and CDR2: SQVTM, ANQGSEA. This CDR3 has 14 residues. CDR3 sequence reads: CSVARQGPSYEQYF. The CDR3 bases are TGCAGCGTTGCCCGACAGGGCCCTTCCTACGAGCAGTACTTC.

The chain joins TRBV4-3 to TRBJ1-1; D call uncertain. V was shortened by 0 bases and J by 3 bases, with 17 bases between the two germline ends. The CDR3 has 17 residues. Germline CDR1 LGHNA, CDR2 YSLEER. CDR3 DNA: TGCGCCAGCAGCCAAGATCGGCAGCCGATCATTTACACTGAAGCTTTCTTT. This codes for CASSQDRQPIIYTEAFF.

The V and J genes are TRBV12-3 or TRBV12-4 and TRBJ1-2; a weak D match, TRBD1 (6 bases). Trimming stripped 6 bases from V and 4 bases from J, with 15 bases between. The CDR3 length is 14 residues. The CDR3 sequence is CASRAGGGGYGYTF. CDR3 bases: TGTGCCAGCAGGGCAGGTGGGGGCGGCTATGGCTACACCTTC.

Concerning this clonotype: One end of the junction does not line up with germline, which may come from a read error. This CDR3 reads CSAVDSTDSPPHF. The CDR3 DNA reads TGCAGTGCTGTCGACTCCACGGACTCACCCCCCCACTTT. The rearrangement uses TRBV20-1 and TRBJ1-6; D call uncertain. The CDR3 is 13 amino acids. CDR1 DFQATT and CDR2 SNEGSKA come from the germline V gene (reference sequence).

This chain links TRBV7-2 with TRBJ2-5; 8 bases align to TRBD1. CDR3 length equals 14 residues. Germline CDR1 and CDR2: SGHTA and FQGNSA. J gave up 11 bases and V 1 base, and 9 bases lay outside the gene matches. CDR3: CASSLDQGACGQYF. The CDR3 DNA reads TGTGCCAGCAGCTTAGACCAGGGGGCATGTGGGCAGTACTTC. Filled out from reference TRBV7-2 and TRBJ2-5, the complete variable domain reads GAGVSQSPSNKVTEKGKDVELRCDPISGHTALYWYRQSLGQGLEFLIYFQGNSAPDKSGLPSDRFSAERTGGSVSTLTIQRTQQEDSAVYLCASSLDQGACGQYFGPGTRLLVL.

Of note for this clonotype: The junction does not match germline at one end; this may be a read error. The V and J genes are TRBV25-1 and TRBJ1-6; unclear D gene. CDR3 size: 13 residues. Germline V gene data show CDR1 as MGHDK and CDR2 as SYGVNS. CDR3 in DNA: TGTGCCAGCAGTAAAATCACTGATTCACCCCCCCACTTT. Its translation is CASSKITDSPPHF.

The CDR3 here is CATSDSRTGWDTDTQYF. For the CDR3, the DNA is TGTGCCACCAGTGACTCCCGGACCGGGTGGGACACAGATACGCAGTATTTT. The rearrangement joins TRBV24-1 to TRBJ2-3, with D uncertain. The V gene lost 4 bases and the J gene lost 2 bases, with 18 bases spanning the gap. Germline loops: CDR1 KGHDR, CDR2 SFDVKD. This CDR3 spans 17 amino acids.